The 6 T cell receptor beta chains given below trace back to one sample, sequenced in a study of blood T cells in healthy people across ages. Primers used in a second PCR of about 7 to 12 cycles were a sample-barcoded 5' primer and a J-beta primer mix. Each CDR3 protein gets one entry after TCRdb re-called the 5' RACE reads with MiXCR. The sample holds about 580,000 distinct CDR3 sequences, around 48% seen once. Sequencing was done on a sample of blood. These receptor sequences come from a man at least 80 years old in good health.

V gene TRBV6-4 combines with J gene TRBJ2-6; D not resolved. The CDR3 is made up of 15 amino acids. V lost 2 bases, J lost 0 bases, and 5 bases lay in between. The germline V gene encodes CDR1 MRHNA and CDR2 SNTAGT. Here the CDR3 DNA reads TGTGCCAGCAGTGACGGATCCTCTGGGGCCAACGTCCTGACTTTC. Translating gives CASSDGSSGANVLTF.

V gene TRBV4-3 combines with J gene TRBJ2-1; 9 bases agree with TRBD1. Germline V gene lookup returns CDR1 LGHNA and CDR2 YSLEER. V was pared by 4 bases and J by 0 bases, with 7 bases of the junction left unmatched. The CDR3 covers 17 residues. CDR3 nucleotide sequence: TGCGCCAGCAGCCTCGGTCCGGGACAGGGCTCCTACAATGAGCAGTTCTTC. Its protein product is CASSLGPGQGSYNEQFF.

The chain has TRBV18 and TRBJ2-4; D remains ambiguous. The CDR3 length is 13 residues. The V and J ends lost 4 bases and 8 bases respectively, with 12 bases between them. CDR1 and CDR2 from the germline V gene are KGHSH and LQKENI. The CDR3 DNA sequence: TGTGCCAGCTCACAGGGTCTCCTAGACATTCAGTACTTC. Translation: CASSQGLLDIQYF.

The genes are TRBV5-6 and TRBJ2-1, with TRBD1 as a possible D gene (6 bases). Germline V gene lookup returns CDR1 SGHDT and CDR2 YYEEEE. CDR3 length: 11 amino acids. The V gene lost 2 bases and the J gene lost 12 bases, with 9 bases spanning the gap. DNA of the CDR3: TGTGCCAGCAGCTTCAGAGGGGGGCAGTTCTTC. Translation: CASSFRGGQFF.

There are many counts of this clonotype. The chain joins TRBV10-3 to TRBJ2-6; no firm D call. The CDR3 is 14 amino acids. Trimming pared 2 bases from V and 7 bases from J, leaving 9 bases between. Germline loops: CDR1 ENHRY, CDR2 SYGVKD. The chain's CDR3 is CAISEGSSANVLTF. Written as DNA, the CDR3 is TGTGCCATCAGTGAGGGATCTAGTGCCAACGTCCTGACTTTC.

The chain carries TRBV5-4 and TRBJ2-1; D is undetermined. Germline V CDR1 and CDR2: SGHNT, YYREEE (reference sequence). V gave up 7 bases and J gave up 1 base, with 3 bases separating them. This CDR3 comprises 11 residues. CDR3: CASLSYNEQFF. In nucleotides, the CDR3 is TGTGCCAGCCTATCCTACAATGAGCAGTTCTTC. The full variable domain, completed using reference TRBV5-4 and TRBJ2-1, is ETGVTQSPTHLIKTRGQQVTLRCSSQSGHNTVSWYQQALGQGPQFIFQYYREEENGRGNFPPRFSGLQFPNYSSELNVNALELDDSALYLCASLSYNEQFFGPGTRLTVL.